The 16 T cell receptor beta chains listed next were all sequenced from one sample in a study of cytomegalovirus exposure and HLA in healthy donors. Primers included in the PCR were 60 Vbeta and 13 Jbeta primers. Generated by immunoSEQ multiplex PCR, the TCRdb table keeps only in-frame clones and is missing some. Of just over 200,000 clones listed, approximately 70% were seen once; the top ten hold 2.5% to 3%. Sequencing was done on a sample of PBMCs. The receptors were sampled from a man in his forties or fifties in good health and CMV-seropositive.

CDR3 residues: CASSLAGGGPGTEAFF. The CDR3 bases are TGCGCCAGCAGCTTGGCGGGAGGAGGGCCGGGGACTGAAGCTTTCTTT. The V and J genes are TRBV5-1 and TRBJ1-1; D remains unclear. V dropped 0 bases and J dropped 5 bases, with 17 bases sitting between them. The CDR3 covers 16 residues. Germline assignment: CDR1 SGHRS and CDR2 YFSETQ.

This chain joins TRBV6-1 and TRBJ1-2; 8 nucleotides line up with TRBD1. Germline V gene lookup returns CDR1 MNHNS and CDR2 SASEGT. CDR3 length: 13 amino acids. Trimming at V came to 7 bases and at J to 5 bases, leaving 6 bases not matched to a gene. The CDR3 DNA follows: TGTGCCAGCACCCTGACAGGGGCGTATGGCTACACCTTC. Its translation is CASTLTGAYGYTF.

V is TRBV6-1 and J is TRBJ2-2; D is perhaps TRBD2 (6 bases). CDR3 length: 15 amino acids. Trimming removed 6 bases at V and 8 bases at J, with 19 bases between. CDR1 is MNHNS and CDR2 is SASEGT in the germline V gene. The CDR3 sequence is CASSGGRGLMGELFF. Here the CDR3 DNA reads TGTGCCAGCAGCGGGGGTAGGGGACTGATGGGGGAGCTGTTTTTT.

The chain uses TRBV19 and TRBJ1-1; 8 bases line up with TRBD1. J gave up 0 bases and V 6 bases, and 6 bases lay outside the gene matches. The length of the CDR3 is 15 residues. From germline, CDR1 is LNHDA and CDR2 SQIVND (reference sequence). The chain's CDR3 is CASRRDRRMNTEAFF. DNA for the CDR3: TGTGCCAGTAGGAGGGACAGGCGCATGAACACTGAAGCTTTCTTT. Supplemented by reference TRBV19 and TRBJ1-1, the full variable domain reads DGGITQSPKYLFRKEGQNVTLSCEQNLNHDAMYWYRQDPGQGLRLIYYSQIVNDFQKGDIAEGYSVSREKKESFPLTVTSAQKNPTAFYLCASRRDRRMNTEAFFGQGTRLTVV.

J is TRBJ1-4 and V is TRBV6-1, with D possibly matching TRBD1 (6 bases). The germline V gene encodes CDR1 MNHNS and CDR2 SASEGT. CDR3 size: 14 residues. The ends were cut back, 4 bases at V and 10 bases at J, with 16 bases in the middle. CDR3 coding DNA: TGTGCCAGCAGTGTTCAGGGGATATCAGGAAAACTGTTTTTT. It specifies CASSVQGISGKLFF.

V is TRBV2 and J is TRBJ1-6; no clear D. Germline V gives CDR1 SNHLY, CDR2 FYNNEI. Trimming removed 3 bases from V and 14 bases from J, with 11 bases in between. The CDR3 runs 12 residues. CDR3 in amino acids: CASSDLYETLHF. CDR3 DNA: TGTGCCAGCAGTGACCTATATGAAACCCTCCACTTT. Full variable domain (missing parts from reference TRBV2 and TRBJ1-6): EPEVTQTPSHQVTQMGQEVILRCVPISNHLYFYWYRQILGQKVEFLVSFYNNEISEKSEIFDDQFSVERPDGSNFTLKIRSTKLEDSAMYFCASSDLYETLHFGNGTRLTVT.

The rearrangement uses TRBV25-1 and TRBJ1-2, with a possible D match to TRBD1 (6 bases). In germline, CDR1 is MGHDK, CDR2 SYGVNS. The V and J ends lost 6 bases and 4 bases respectively, with 9 bases between them. CDR3 length: 12 amino acids. In DNA form, the CDR3 reads TGTGCCAGCAGGACAGGCCTCTATGGCTACACCTTC. Translation gives CASRTGLYGYTF.

A word on this clone: At one boundary the junction diverges from the germline segment, which might be a read error. This chain joins TRBV7-9 and TRBJ2-7, with 8 nucleotides matching TRBD1. Germline assignment: CDR1 SEHNR and CDR2 FQNEAQ (reference sequence). CDR3 length: 16 residues. The CDR3 DNA reads TGTTCCAGCAGCTTAGCAGACAGGGGCCCCACCCACGAGCAGTACTTC. This sequence encodes CSSSLADRGPTHEQYF.

This rearrangement joins TRBV6-1 to TRBJ1-5; 7 nucleotides align to TRBD1. Germline V lookup: CDR1 MNHNS, CDR2 SASEGT. After removal of 0 bases from V and 4 bases from J, the junction contained 6 bases not matched to a gene. This CDR3 has 16 residues. The CDR3 spells CASSEAGNRGNQPQHF. The DNA of the CDR3 is TGTGCCAGCAGTGAAGCGGGTAACAGGGGAAATCAGCCCCAGCATTTT.

The rearrangement links TRBV5-1 to TRBJ2-2, with 9 bases that match TRBD2. V shed 0 bases and J 3 bases; nucleotides not matched to a gene: 6. The CDR3 loop spans 17 amino acids. Germline V gene sequence: CDR1 SGHRS, CDR2 YFSETQ. The DNA for the CDR3 is TGCGCCAGCAGCTTGGATCCCCTAGCGGGATACACCGGGGAGCTGTTTTTT. This encodes CASSLDPLAGYTGELFF.

The chain couples TRBV27 to TRBJ1-1, with D unresolved. V dropped 2 bases and J dropped 4 bases, with 8 bases sitting between them. CDR1 is MNHEY and CDR2 is SMNVEV in the germline V gene (reference sequence). The CDR3 spans 13 residues. The CDR3 loop is CASSLGPATEAFF. Written as DNA, the CDR3 is TGTGCCAGCAGTTTAGGGCCAGCCACTGAAGCTTTCTTT.

The chain uses TRBV6-1 and TRBJ1-2, with 9 bases fitting TRBD1. Trimming took 5 bases from V and 6 from J; bases not matched to a gene: 4. CDR3 length: 13 amino acids. Germline V gene data show CDR1 as MNHNS and CDR2 as SASEGT. Here the CDR3 reads CASSWTGVDGYTF. CDR3 coding DNA: TGTGCCAGCAGTTGGACAGGGGTCGATGGCTACACCTTC.

This clone was seen a few times. This chain joins TRBV6-5 and TRBJ2-7; D is unresolved. Trimming stripped 5 bases from V and 1 base from J, with 12 bases between. Looked up from germline, CDR1 is MNHEY and CDR2 is SVGAGI. The CDR3 runs to 14 residues. The CDR3 reads CASSRQPGSYEQYF. Written as DNA, the CDR3 is TGTGCCAGCAGTCGTCAACCGGGTTCCTACGAGCAGTACTTC.

This chain links TRBV28 with TRBJ1-3; no clear D gene. Per the germline V gene, CDR1 is MDHEN and CDR2 is SYDVKM. V was trimmed by 6 bases and J by 0 bases, leaving 9 bases between them. There are 14 residues in the CDR3. The CDR3, as DNA: TGTGCCAGCAGGAGCGGAGGCTCTGGAAACACCATATATTTT. It is translated as CASRSGGSGNTIYF.

This chain connects TRBV2 to TRBJ1-2; 7 bases map to TRBD1. The V gene's germline CDR1 is SNHLY and CDR2 FYNNEI. V shed 3 bases and J 4 bases; nucleotides not matched to a gene: 5. The CDR3 sequence is 14 residues long. The CDR3 here is CASSDAGGPYGYTF. The CDR3 bases are TGTGCCAGCAGTGATGCAGGGGGTCCCTATGGCTACACCTTC.

The CDR3 loop reads CASSSRGGRAETQYF. In DNA, the CDR3 is TGTGCCAGCAGTTCACGAGGGGGCAGGGCGGAGACCCAGTACTTC. This chain connects TRBV6-1 to TRBJ2-5; 7 positions agree with TRBD1. The J segment lost 5 bases and the V segment lost 5 bases, leaving 11 bases of the junction unmatched. This CDR3 comprises 15 residues. Germline V CDR1 and CDR2: MNHNS, SASEGT.